This T cell receptor (beta chain) was identified during a study of T cell responses to AZD1222 COVID-19 vaccine. The repertoire was sequenced with immunoSEQ multiplex PCR; TCRdb's copy has only in-frame clones and lacks some. The sample lists approximately 73,000 clones, 84% occurring once. Whole-study findings and limits: Just six AZD1222 recipients were seropositive at baseline. Repertoires were sampled only after the peak T cell response. Recipients of two AZD1222 doses showed rising Spike-specific TCR breadth and depth. Targets within unmutated variant regions were reportedly found for nearly half of spike-specific TCRs.

The CDR3 extends over 14 amino acids. V lost 0 bases and J 3 bases, leaving 6 bases between the germline ends. In germline, CDR1 is MRHNA, CDR2 SNTAGT. This clone is categorized as medium-sized. Its antigen is unknown. The chain combines TRBV6-4 with TRBJ2-1; no clear D. The sequences come from peripheral blood, collected on day 0 of AZD1222 vaccination. This clonotype originated in an adult in good health. CDR3 bases: TGTGCCAGCAGTGACTCGGCTGACTACAATGAGCAGTTCTTC. The encoded protein is CASSDSADYNEQFF.